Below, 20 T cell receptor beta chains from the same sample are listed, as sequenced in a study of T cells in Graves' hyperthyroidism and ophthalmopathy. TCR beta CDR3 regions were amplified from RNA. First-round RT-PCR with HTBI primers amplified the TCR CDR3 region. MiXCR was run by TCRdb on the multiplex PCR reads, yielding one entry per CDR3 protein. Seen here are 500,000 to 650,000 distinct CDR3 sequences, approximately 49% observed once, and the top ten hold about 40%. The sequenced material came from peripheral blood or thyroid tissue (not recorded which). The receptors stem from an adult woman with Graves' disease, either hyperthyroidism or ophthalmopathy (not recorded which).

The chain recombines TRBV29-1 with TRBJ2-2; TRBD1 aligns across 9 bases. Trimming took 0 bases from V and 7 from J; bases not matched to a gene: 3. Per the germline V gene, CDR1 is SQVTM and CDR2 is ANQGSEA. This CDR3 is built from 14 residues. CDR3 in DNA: TGCAGCGTTGAAGAACAGGGGGCTGGCGGGGAGCTGTTTTTT. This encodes CSVEEQGAGGELFF.

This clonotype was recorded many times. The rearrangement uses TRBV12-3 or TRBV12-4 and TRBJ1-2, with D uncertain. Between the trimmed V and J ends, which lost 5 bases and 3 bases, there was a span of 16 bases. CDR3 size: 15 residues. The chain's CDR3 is CASSPQVSLDYGYTF. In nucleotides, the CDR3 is TGTGCCAGCAGTCCGCAAGTGTCTCTTGACTATGGCTACACCTTC.

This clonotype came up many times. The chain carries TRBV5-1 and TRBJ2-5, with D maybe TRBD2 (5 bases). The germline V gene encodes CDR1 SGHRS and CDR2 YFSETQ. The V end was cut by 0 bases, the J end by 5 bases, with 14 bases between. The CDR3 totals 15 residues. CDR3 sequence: CASSLDGEPGETQYF. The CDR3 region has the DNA TGCGCCAGCAGCTTGGACGGGGAACCTGGGGAGACCCAGTACTTC.

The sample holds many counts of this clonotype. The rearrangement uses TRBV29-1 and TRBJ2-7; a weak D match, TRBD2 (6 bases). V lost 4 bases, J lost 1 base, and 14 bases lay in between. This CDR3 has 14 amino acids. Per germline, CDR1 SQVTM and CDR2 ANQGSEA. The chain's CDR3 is CSVGIVGRSYEQYF. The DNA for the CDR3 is TGCAGCGTTGGAATAGTGGGGAGGTCCTACGAGCAGTACTTC.

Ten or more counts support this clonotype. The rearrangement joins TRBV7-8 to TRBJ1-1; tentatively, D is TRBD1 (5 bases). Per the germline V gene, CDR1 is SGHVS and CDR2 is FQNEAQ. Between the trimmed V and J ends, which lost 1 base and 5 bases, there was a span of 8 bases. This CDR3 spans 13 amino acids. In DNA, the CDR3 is TGTGCCAGCAGCTTAGGATGGGGGACTGAAGCTTTCTTT. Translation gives CASSLGWGTEAFF.

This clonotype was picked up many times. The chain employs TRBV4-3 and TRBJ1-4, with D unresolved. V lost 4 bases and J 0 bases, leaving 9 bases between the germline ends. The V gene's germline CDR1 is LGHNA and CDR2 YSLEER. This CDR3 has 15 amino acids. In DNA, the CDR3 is TGCGCCAGCAGCCTAGGAGACACAACTAATGAAAAACTGTTTTTT. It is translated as CASSLGDTTNEKLFF.

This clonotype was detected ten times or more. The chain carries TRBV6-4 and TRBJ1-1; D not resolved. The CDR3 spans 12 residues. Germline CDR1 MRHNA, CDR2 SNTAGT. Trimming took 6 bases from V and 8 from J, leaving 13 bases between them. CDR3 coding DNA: TGTGCCAGCAGAGAACTAGATCCGGAAGCTTTCTTT. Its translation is CASRELDPEAFF.

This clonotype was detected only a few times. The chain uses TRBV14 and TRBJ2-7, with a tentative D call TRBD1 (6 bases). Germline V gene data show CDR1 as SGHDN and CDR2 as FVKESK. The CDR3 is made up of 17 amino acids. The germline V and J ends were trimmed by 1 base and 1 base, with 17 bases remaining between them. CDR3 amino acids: CASSQVRWQGFSYEQYF. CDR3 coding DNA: TGTGCCAGCAGCCAAGTTCGATGGCAGGGGTTTTCCTACGAGCAGTACTTC.

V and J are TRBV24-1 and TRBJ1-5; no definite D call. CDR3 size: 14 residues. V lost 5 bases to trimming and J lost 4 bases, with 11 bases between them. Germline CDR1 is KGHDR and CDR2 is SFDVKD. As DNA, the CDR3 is TGTGCCACCAGTGGCCTGGGCTCGAATCAGCCCCAGCATTTT. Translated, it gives CATSGLGSNQPQHF.

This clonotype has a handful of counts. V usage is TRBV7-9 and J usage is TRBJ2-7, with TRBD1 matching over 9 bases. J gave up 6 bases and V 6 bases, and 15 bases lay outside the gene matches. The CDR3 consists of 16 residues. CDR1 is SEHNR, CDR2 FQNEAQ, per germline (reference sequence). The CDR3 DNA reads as TGTGCCAGCAGTTACCGAGCGGACAGGGGATCTTTCGAGCAGTACTTC. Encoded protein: CASSYRADRGSFEQYF.

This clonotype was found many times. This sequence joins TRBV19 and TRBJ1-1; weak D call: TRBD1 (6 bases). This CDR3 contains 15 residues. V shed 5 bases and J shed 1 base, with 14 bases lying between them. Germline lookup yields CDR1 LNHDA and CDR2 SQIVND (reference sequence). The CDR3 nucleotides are TGTGCCAGTAGTTTGACCTGGACAGCGAACACTGAAGCTTTCTTT. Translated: CASSLTWTANTEAFF. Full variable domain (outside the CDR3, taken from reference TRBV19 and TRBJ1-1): DGGITQSPKYLFRKEGQNVTLSCEQNLNHDAMYWYRQDPGQGLRLIYYSQIVNDFQKGDIAEGYSVSREKKESFPLTVTSAQKNPTAFYLCASSLTWTANTEAFFGQGTRLTVV.

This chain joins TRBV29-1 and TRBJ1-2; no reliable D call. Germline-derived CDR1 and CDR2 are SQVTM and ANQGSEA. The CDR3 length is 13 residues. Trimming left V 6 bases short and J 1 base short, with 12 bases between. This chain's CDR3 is CSVGFKDNYGYTF. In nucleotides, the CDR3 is TGCAGCGTGGGATTTAAGGATAACTATGGCTACACCTTC. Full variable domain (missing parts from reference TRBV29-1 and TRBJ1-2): SAVISQKPSRDICQRGTSLTIQCQVDSQVTMMFWYRQQPGQSLTLIATANQGSEATYESGFVIDKFPISRPNLTFSTLTVSNMSPEDSSIYLCSVGFKDNYGYTFGSGTRLTVV.

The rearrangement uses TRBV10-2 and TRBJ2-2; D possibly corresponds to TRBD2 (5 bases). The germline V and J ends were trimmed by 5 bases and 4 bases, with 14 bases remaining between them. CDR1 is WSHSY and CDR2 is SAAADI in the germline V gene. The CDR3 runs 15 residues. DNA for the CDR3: TGCGCCAGCAGTTTGCTAGAGGGTAGCACCGGGGAGCTGTTTTTT. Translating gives CASSLLEGSTGELFF.

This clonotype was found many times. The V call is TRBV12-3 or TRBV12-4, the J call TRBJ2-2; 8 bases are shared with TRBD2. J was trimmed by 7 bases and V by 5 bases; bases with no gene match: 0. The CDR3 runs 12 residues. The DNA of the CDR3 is TGTGCCAGCAGTCGGGAGGGCGGGGAGCTGTTTTTT. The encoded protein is CASSREGGELFF.

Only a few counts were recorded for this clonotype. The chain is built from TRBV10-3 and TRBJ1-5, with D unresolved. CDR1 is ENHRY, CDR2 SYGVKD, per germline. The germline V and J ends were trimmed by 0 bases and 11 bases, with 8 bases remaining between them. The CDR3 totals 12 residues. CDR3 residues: CAISESAETQHF. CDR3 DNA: TGTGCCATCAGTGAGTCGGCTGAGACCCAGCATTTT.

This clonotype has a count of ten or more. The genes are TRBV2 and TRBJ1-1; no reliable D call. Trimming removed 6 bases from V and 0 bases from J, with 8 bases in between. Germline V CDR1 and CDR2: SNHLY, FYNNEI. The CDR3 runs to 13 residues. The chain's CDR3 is CASRTEMNTEAFF. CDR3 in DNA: TGTGCCAGCAGGACTGAAATGAACACTGAAGCTTTCTTT.

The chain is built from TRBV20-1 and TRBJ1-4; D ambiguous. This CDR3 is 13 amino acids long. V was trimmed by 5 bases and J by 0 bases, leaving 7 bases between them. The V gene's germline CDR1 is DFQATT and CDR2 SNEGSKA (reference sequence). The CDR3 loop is CSAAMATNEKLFF. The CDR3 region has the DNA TGCAGTGCTGCCATGGCAACTAATGAAAAACTGTTTTTT.

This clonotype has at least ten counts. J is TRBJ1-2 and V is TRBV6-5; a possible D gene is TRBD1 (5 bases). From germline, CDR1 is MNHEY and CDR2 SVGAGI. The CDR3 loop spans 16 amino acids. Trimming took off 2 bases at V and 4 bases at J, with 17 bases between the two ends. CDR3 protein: CASSYRGQGASYGYTF. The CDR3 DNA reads TGTGCCAGCAGTTACAGAGGGCAGGGCGCGAGCTATGGCTACACCTTC.

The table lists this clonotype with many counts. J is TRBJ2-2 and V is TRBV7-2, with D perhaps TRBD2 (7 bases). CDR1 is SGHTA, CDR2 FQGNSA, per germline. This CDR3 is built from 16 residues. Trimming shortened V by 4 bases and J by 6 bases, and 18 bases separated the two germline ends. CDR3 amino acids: CASSSSLAEGAGELFF. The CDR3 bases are TGTGCCAGCAGCTCCAGTCTAGCGGAGGGGGCCGGGGAGCTGTTTTTT. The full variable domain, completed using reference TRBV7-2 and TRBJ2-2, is GAGVSQSPSNKVTEKGKDVELRCDPISGHTALYWYRQSLGQGLEFLIYFQGNSAPDKSGLPSDRFSAERTGGSVSTLTIQRTQQEDSAVYLCASSSSLAEGAGELFFGEGSRLTVL.

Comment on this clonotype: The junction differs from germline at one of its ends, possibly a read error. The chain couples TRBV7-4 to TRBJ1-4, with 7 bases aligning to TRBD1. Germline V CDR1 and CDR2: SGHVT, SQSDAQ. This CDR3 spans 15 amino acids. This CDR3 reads CATSTARDSLEKPFF. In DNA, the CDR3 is TGTGCCACCAGCACAGCGCGGGACAGCCTTGAAAAACCGTTTTTT.